The clone carrying this T cell receptor beta chain was observed once. Its cognate antigen is unknown. This specimen belongs to a study of cytomegalovirus exposure and HLA in healthy donors. Overall study results and limits: For most TCR sequences rarity was the rule, although some public TCRs occurred in many donors.

The method was immunoSEQ multiplex PCR; TCRdb's version includes in-frame clones alone and lacks a portion of them. The repertoire holds 200,000 to 250,000 clones, with around four fifths as singletons. CDR1 is SGHNT, CDR2 YYREEE, per germline (reference sequence). This CDR3 comprises 13 residues. Trimming took 0 bases from V and 5 from J, leaving 5 bases between them. The gene calls are TRBV5-4 and TRBJ1-4; D remains ambiguous. This clonotype was obtained from a woman aged 18-29 years in good health and CMV-seronegative. The sample was PBMCs. CDR3 sequence reads: CASSLVDNEKLFF. CDR3 sequence (DNA): TGTGCCAGCAGCTTGGTGGACAATGAAAAACTGTTTTTT.